These 20 T cell receptor beta chains share one sample of origin, sequenced in a study of Tregs in tolerant kidney transplant recipients. Sequenced by immunoSEQ multiplex PCR; TCRdb stores in-frame clones only, minus some. Of about 90,000 clones listed, approximately 94% were seen once; the top ten hold roughly 1.7%. Mixed chimerism was transient after nonmyeloablative marrow transplants from related graft donors. The sample consisted of CD4+ T cells from blood (PBMCs), taken 12 months after the transplant. The receptors originated from a human patient who received a combined kidney and bone marrow transplant. Some T cells here may be from the graft donor.

This chain links TRBV5-4 with TRBJ2-5; 10 positions agree with TRBD1. Germline CDR1 and CDR2: SGHNT and YYREEE (reference sequence). The V gene end was trimmed by 3 bases and the J gene end by 3 bases; junction bases not matched to a gene: 5. The CDR3 is 15 residues long. In DNA form, the CDR3 reads TGTGCCAGCAGCTCACGACAGGGGGCGAAAGAGACCCAGTACTTC. The encoded protein is CASSSRQGAKETQYF. Combining the CDR3 with reference TRBV5-4 and TRBJ2-5 gives the whole variable domain ETGVTQSPTHLIKTRGQQVTLRCSSQSGHNTVSWYQQALGQGPQFIFQYYREEENGRGNFPPRFSGLQFPNYSSELNVNALELDDSALYLCASSSRQGAKETQYFGPGTRLLVL.

This clone has only a few counts. The chain links TRBV10-3 to TRBJ1-1; 9 bases line up with TRBD1. V shed 10 bases and J 3 bases; nucleotides not matched to a gene: 6. Germline loops: CDR1 ENHRY, CDR2 SYGVKD. This CDR3 spans 13 amino acids. This CDR3 reads CATGQGQDTEAFF. The CDR3 nucleotides are TGTGCCACCGGACAGGGGCAAGACACTGAAGCTTTCTTT.

This clone turned up a few times. The rearrangement links TRBV27 to TRBJ2-1; 13 bases are shared with TRBD2. The CDR3 loop spans 17 amino acids. The junction had 10 bases not matched to a gene; V was cut back by 5 bases and J by 6 bases. CDR1 MNHEY and CDR2 SMNVEV come from the germline V gene (reference sequence). This chain's CDR3 is CASSKRTSGSQSNEQFF. DNA of the CDR3: TGTGCCAGCAGTAAAAGGACTAGCGGGAGCCAAAGCAATGAGCAGTTCTTC.

This chain links TRBV5-6 with TRBJ2-5, with D possibly being TRBD1 (6 bases). CDR1 is SGHDT, CDR2 YYEEEE, per germline. The CDR3 has 16 amino acids. Trimming stripped 4 bases from V and 0 bases from J, with 16 bases between. The CDR3 region is CASSPPGHKYQETQYF. CDR3 DNA: TGTGCCAGCAGCCCTCCGGGACACAAGTACCAAGAGACCCAGTACTTC.

This sequence joins TRBV11-3 and TRBJ2-3; D is perhaps TRBD2 (6 bases). The CDR3 loop spans 14 amino acids. Trimming took 1 base from V and 4 from J, leaving 9 bases between them. Germline lookup yields CDR1 SGHNT and CDR2 YENEEA. CDR3 sequence reads: CASSLGGVADTQYF. For the CDR3, the DNA is TGTGCCAGCAGCTTAGGGGGGGTAGCAGATACGCAGTATTTT.

This sequence joins TRBV18 and TRBJ2-2; the match to TRBD2 covers 11 bases. Looked up from germline, CDR1 is KGHSH and CDR2 is LQKENI. The CDR3 covers 18 residues. V lost 3 bases, J lost 1 base, and 7 bases stayed unmatched. The CDR3: CASSPTRLAGQNTGELFF. The CDR3 coding sequence is TGTGCCAGCTCACCGACCCGACTAGCGGGGCAGAACACCGGGGAGCTGTTTTTT.

The rearrangement uses TRBV19 and TRBJ1-2; the match to TRBD1 covers 7 bases. This CDR3 region has 14 residues. CDR1 and CDR2 from the germline V gene are LNHDA and SQIVND (reference sequence). The ends lost 5 bases at V and 6 bases at J; junction bases unmatched: 9. The CDR3 nucleotides read TGTGCCAGTAGTCGAGGGGGCTTAGACGATGGCTACACCTTC. This encodes CASSRGGLDDGYTF.

The rearrangement links TRBV15 to TRBJ1-6; possible D gene TRBD1, 6 bases. Per germline, CDR1 LNHNV and CDR2 YYDKDF (reference sequence). With 0 bases removed from V and 13 bases from J, the gap between germline ends came to 13 bases. The CDR3 is 14 residues long. The CDR3 nucleotides are TGTGCCACCAGCAGAGAATCCACAGGGCCGCCCCTCCACTTT. It yields the protein CATSRESTGPPLHF.

The V and J genes are TRBV5-4 and TRBJ1-2, with 9 positions matching TRBD1. Germline V CDR1 and CDR2: SGHNT, YYREEE (reference sequence). V shed 5 bases, J shed 1 base, and the junction held 6 bases outside the gene matches. The CDR3 spans 15 residues. CDR3 loop: CASSQGDRVNYGYTF. CDR3 nucleotide sequence: TGTGCCAGCAGTCAAGGGGACAGGGTTAACTATGGCTACACCTTC.

V and J are TRBV7-2 and TRBJ2-5; D ambiguous. V lost 2 bases and J 4 bases, leaving 8 bases between the germline ends. The CDR3 has 13 amino acids. Germline CDR1 and CDR2: SGHTA and FQGNSA. DNA for the CDR3: TGTGCCAGCAGCTTATGGGCCCGAGAGACCCAGTACTTC. It encodes CASSLWARETQYF.

The chain carries TRBV5-6 and TRBJ2-7; 11 positions match TRBD2. V was pared by 5 bases and J by 2 bases, with 6 bases of the junction left unmatched. Germline values: CDR1 SGHDT, CDR2 YYEEEE. The CDR3 loop spans 15 amino acids. The CDR3 region has the DNA TGTGCCAGCAGACTGACTAGCGGGGCGGCCTACGAGCAGTACTTC. Amino acids: CASRLTSGAAYEQYF. Together with reference TRBV5-6 and TRBJ2-7, the CDR3 gives the full variable domain: DAGVTQSPTHLIKTRGQQVTLRCSPKSGHDTVSWYQQALGQGPQFIFQYYEEEERQRGNFPDRFSGHQFPNYSSELNVNALLLGDSALYLCASRLTSGAAYEQYFGPGTRLTVT.

The chain uses TRBV18 and TRBJ2-3; 13 bases align to TRBD2. V lost 1 base, J lost 1 base, and 2 bases stayed unmatched. Germline V gives CDR1 KGHSH, CDR2 LQKENI. This CDR3 region has 17 residues. In nucleotides, the CDR3 is TGTGCCAGCTCACCACGGACTAGCGGGAGTGGCACAGATACGCAGTATTTT. Its translation is CASSPRTSGSGTDTQYF. The variable domain in full, with the rest retrieved from reference TRBV18 and TRBJ2-3, is NAGVMQNPRHLVRRRGQEARLRCSPMKGHSHVYWYRQLPEEGLKFMVYLQKENIIDESGMPKERFSAEFPKEGPSILRIQQVVRGDSAAYFCASSPRTSGSGTDTQYFGPGTRLTVL.

The CDR3 here is CASSSMGAYEQYF. CDR3 DNA sequence: TGTGCCAGCAGCTCGATGGGCGCCTACGAGCAGTACTTC. The V gene is TRBV7-2, the J gene TRBJ2-7; no clear D gene. CDR1 is SGHTA and CDR2 is FQGNSA in the germline V gene. The CDR3 covers 13 residues. The V end lost 4 bases, the J end lost 2 bases, and 9 bases lay between the germline ends. The variable domain in full, completed from reference TRBV7-2 and TRBJ2-7, reads GAGVSQSPSNKVTEKGKDVELRCDPISGHTALYWYRQSLGQGLEFLIYFQGNSAPDKSGLPSDRFSAERTGGSVSTLTIQRTQQEDSAVYLCASSSMGAYEQYFGPGTRLTVT.

The V gene is TRBV10-3, the J gene TRBJ2-1; TRBD2 agrees at 7 bases. This CDR3 has 19 amino acids. V was pared by 0 bases and J by 8 bases, with 19 bases of the junction left unmatched. The germline gives CDR1 ENHRY, CDR2 SYGVKD. CDR3 sequence (DNA): TGTGCCATCAGTGAGTCGTTGGCAGGTCTAGCGGTCGCGCGGGATGAGCAGTTCTTC. Its translation: CAISESLAGLAVARDEQFF.

The chain employs TRBV28 and TRBJ2-1; 9 bases agree with TRBD1. The CDR3 is made up of 15 amino acids. Germline-derived CDR1 and CDR2 are MDHEN and SYDVKM. J was trimmed by 3 bases and V by 5 bases; bases with no gene match: 5. The CDR3 bases are TGTGCCAGCAGTCCAACAGGGGGCCTCTACAATGAGCAGTTCTTC. Residues: CASSPTGGLYNEQFF.

The genes are TRBV9 and TRBJ2-1; 12 nucleotides align to TRBD1. This CDR3 contains 15 residues. Germline trimming cut 3 bases from V and 8 bases from J; bases unmatched to any gene: 6. In germline, CDR1 is SGDLS, CDR2 YYNGEE. As DNA, the CDR3 is TGTGCCAGCAGCGCCCGGGACAGGGGGCGGGATGAGCAGTTCTTC. Translating gives CASSARDRGRDEQFF.

The CDR3 sequence: CASTPELWDSPYEQYF. Written as DNA, the CDR3 is TGTGCCAGCACCCCTGAATTATGGGACAGCCCCTACGAGCAGTACTTC. The genes are TRBV5-8 and TRBJ2-7, with 7 bases identical to TRBD1. The CDR3 sequence is 16 residues long. Germline CDR1 is SGHTS and CDR2 is YDEGEE. V gave up 6 bases and J gave up 2 bases; unmatched junction bases: 14.

The chain combines TRBV4-2 with TRBJ2-5; D unclear. Per the germline V gene, CDR1 is LGHNA and CDR2 is YNFKEQ. V lost 0 bases and J 0 bases, leaving 14 bases between the germline ends. CDR3 length: 17 residues. The CDR3 nucleotides read TGTGCCAGCAGCCAAGATGGTTTTATACAAAACCAAGAGACCCAGTACTTC. Protein: CASSQDGFIQNQETQYF.

This clone appeared once. The chain is built from TRBV7-2 and TRBJ2-2, with D maybe TRBD1 (6 bases). This CDR3 is 17 amino acids long. CDR1 is SGHTA and CDR2 is FQGNSA in the germline V gene. Trimming stripped 3 bases from V and 4 bases from J, with 18 bases between. In DNA form, the CDR3 reads TGTGCCAGCAGCTTCAGATGGTTAGGGGGATCCACCGGGGAGCTGTTTTTT. It encodes CASSFRWLGGSTGELFF.

The chain carries TRBV27 and TRBJ2-3; 13 bases match TRBD2. Germline lookup yields CDR1 MNHEY and CDR2 SMNVEV (reference sequence). There are 18 residues in the CDR3. Trimming removed 6 bases from V and 0 bases from J; junction bases left unmatched: 9. The CDR3 coding sequence is TGTGCCAGCAGGCCTCATAGGACTAGCGGGGGTAGCACAGATACGCAGTATTTT. This sequence encodes CASRPHRTSGGSTDTQYF.